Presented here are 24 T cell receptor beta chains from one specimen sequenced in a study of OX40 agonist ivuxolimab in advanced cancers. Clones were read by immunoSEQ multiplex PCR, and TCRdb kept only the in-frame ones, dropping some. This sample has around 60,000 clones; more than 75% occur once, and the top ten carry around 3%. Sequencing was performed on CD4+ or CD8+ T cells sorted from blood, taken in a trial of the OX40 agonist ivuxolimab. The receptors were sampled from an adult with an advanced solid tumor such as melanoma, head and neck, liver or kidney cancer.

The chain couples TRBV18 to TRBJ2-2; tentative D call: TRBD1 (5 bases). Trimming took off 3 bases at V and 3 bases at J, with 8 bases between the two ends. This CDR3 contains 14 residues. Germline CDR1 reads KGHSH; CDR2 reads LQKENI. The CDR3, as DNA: TGTGCCAGCTCACCGGTCAGGGACACCGGGGAGCTGTTTTTT. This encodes CASSPVRDTGELFF.

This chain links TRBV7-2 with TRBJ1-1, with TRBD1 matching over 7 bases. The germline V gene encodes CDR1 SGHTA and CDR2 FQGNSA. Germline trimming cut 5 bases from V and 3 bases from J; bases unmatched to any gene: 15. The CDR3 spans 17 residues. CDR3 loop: CASSPRQGLRGHTEAFF. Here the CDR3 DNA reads TGTGCCAGCAGCCCCAGACAGGGCCTGAGAGGGCACACTGAAGCTTTCTTT.

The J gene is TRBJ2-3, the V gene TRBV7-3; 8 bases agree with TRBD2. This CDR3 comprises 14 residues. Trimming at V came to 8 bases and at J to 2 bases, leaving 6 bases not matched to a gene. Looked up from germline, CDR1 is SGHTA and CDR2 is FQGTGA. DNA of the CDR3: TGTGCCAGCGCTCGGGGGGGCGTCACAGATACGCAGTATTTT. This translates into CASARGGVTDTQYF.

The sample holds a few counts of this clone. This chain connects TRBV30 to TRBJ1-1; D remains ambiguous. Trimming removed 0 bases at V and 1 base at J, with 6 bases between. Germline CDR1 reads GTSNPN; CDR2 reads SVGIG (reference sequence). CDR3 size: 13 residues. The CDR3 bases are TGTGCCTGGAGTGTACTTACGAACACTGAAGCTTTCTTT. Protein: CAWSVLTNTEAFF.

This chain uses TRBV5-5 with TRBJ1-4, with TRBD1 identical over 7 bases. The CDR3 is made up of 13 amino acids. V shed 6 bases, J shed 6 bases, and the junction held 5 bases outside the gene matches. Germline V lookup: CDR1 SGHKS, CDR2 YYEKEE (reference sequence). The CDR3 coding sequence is TGTGCCAGCAAGTCCAGGGGGGATGAAAAACTGTTTTTT. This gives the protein CASKSRGDEKLFF.

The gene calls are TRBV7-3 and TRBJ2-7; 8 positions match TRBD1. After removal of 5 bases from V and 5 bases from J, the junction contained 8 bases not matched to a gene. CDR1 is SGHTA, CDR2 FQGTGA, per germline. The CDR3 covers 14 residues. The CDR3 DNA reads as TGTGCCAGCAGCCAAAGCTTGACAGGGGACGAGCAGTACTTC. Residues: CASSQSLTGDEQYF.

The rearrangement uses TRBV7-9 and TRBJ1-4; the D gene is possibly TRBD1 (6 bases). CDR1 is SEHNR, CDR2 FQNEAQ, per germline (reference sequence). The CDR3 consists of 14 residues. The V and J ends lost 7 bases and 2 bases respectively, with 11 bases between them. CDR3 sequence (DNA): TGTGCCAGCATCCGAAGGGGGACTAATGAAAAACTGTTTTTT. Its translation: CASIRRGTNEKLFF.

The CDR3 sequence is CASSFGTGGSQETQYF. In DNA form, the CDR3 reads TGTGCCAGCAGCTTCGGGACAGGGGGCTCGCAAGAGACCCAGTACTTC. The gene calls are TRBV7-9 and TRBJ2-5; TRBD1 matches at 12 bases. Germline-derived CDR1 and CDR2 are SEHNR and FQNEAQ (reference sequence). CDR3 length equals 16 residues. V gave up 3 bases and J gave up 2 bases; unmatched junction bases: 4.

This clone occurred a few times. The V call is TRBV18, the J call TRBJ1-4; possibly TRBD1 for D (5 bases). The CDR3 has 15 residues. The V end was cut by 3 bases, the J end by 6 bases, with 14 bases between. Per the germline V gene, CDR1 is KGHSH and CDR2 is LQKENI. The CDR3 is CASSPRGSGDEKLFF. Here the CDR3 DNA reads TGTGCCAGCTCACCGAGGGGAAGTGGGGATGAAAAACTGTTTTTT.

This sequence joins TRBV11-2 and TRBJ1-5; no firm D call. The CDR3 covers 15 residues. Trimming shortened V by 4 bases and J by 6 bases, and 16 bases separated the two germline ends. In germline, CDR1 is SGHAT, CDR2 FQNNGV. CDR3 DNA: TGTGCCAGCAGCTCGGACCCAACCGGCGGTCAGCCCCAGCATTTT. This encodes CASSSDPTGGQPQHF.

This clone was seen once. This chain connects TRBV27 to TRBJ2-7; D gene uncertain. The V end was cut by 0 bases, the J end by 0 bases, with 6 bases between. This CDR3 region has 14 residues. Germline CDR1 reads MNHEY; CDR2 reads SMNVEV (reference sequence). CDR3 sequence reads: CASSLSWSSYEQYF. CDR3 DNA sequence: TGTGCCAGCAGTTTATCATGGTCCTCCTACGAGCAGTACTTC.

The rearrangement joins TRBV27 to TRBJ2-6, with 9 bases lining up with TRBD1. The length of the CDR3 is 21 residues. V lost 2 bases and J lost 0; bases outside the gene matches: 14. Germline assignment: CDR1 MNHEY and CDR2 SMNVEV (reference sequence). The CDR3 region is CASSLRGQDRGLSSGANVLTF. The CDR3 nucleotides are TGTGCCAGCAGTTTAAGGGGGCAGGACAGGGGTCTTAGCTCTGGGGCCAACGTCCTGACTTTC.

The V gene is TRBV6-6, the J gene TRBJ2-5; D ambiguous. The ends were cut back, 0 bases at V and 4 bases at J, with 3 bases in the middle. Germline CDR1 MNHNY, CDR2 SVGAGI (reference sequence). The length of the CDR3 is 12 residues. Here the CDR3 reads CASSYSGETQYF. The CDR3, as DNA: TGTGCCAGCAGTTACTCAGGAGAGACCCAGTACTTC.

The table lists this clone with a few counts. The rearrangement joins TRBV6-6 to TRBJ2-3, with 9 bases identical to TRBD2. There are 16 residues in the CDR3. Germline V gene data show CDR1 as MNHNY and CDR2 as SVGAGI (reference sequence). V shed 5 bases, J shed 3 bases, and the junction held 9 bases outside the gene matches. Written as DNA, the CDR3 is TGTGCCAGCAGTCCGAATGGACTAGCGATGACAGATACGCAGTATTTT. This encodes CASSPNGLAMTDTQYF.

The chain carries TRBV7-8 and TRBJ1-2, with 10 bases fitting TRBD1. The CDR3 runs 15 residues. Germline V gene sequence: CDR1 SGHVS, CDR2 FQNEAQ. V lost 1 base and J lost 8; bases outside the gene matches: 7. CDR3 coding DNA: TGTGCCAGCAGCTTAGAGGGACAGGGGTTTGGGGGCTACACCTTC. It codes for CASSLEGQGFGGYTF.

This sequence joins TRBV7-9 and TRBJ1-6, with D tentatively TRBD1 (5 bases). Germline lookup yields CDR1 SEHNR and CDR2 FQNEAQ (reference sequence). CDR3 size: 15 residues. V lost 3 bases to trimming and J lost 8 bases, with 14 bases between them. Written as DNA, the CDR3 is TGTGCCAGCAGCTTGGGTCCAGGGCAGGATTCACCCCTCCACTTT. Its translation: CASSLGPGQDSPLHF.

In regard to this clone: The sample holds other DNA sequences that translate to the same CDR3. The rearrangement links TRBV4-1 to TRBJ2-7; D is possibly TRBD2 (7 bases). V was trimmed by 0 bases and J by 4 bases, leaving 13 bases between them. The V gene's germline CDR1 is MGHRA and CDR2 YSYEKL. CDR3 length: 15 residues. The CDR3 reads CASSQDSGGTYEQYF. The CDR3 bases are TGCGCCAGCAGCCAAGATTCGGGGGGCACTTACGAGCAGTACTTC.

CDR3 sequence: CASSHPTFSGDSYNEQFF. CDR3 DNA sequence: TGTGCCAGCAGCCACCCCACCTTTAGCGGGGACTCCTACAATGAGCAGTTCTTC. The chain combines TRBV21-1 with TRBJ2-1; the table assigns TRBD2, which was not confirmed against the DNA. TRBV21-1 is a documented pseudogene. This CDR3 is built from 18 residues.

CDR3 sequence reads: CASSGNSHRLATNEKLFF. DNA for the CDR3: TGTGCCAGCAGTGGCAATAGCCATCGACTAGCAACTAATGAAAAACTGTTTTTT. The chain has TRBV2 and TRBJ1-4; the D is unclear. Per germline, CDR1 SNHLY and CDR2 FYNNEI. Trimming shortened V by 4 bases and J by 0 bases, and 18 bases separated the two germline ends. The CDR3 is made up of 18 amino acids.

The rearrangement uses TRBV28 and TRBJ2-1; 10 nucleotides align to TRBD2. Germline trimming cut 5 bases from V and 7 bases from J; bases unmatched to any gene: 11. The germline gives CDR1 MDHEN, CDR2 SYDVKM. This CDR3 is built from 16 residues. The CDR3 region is CASSVTSGDLVNEQFF. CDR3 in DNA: TGTGCCAGCAGTGTAACTAGCGGGGATCTAGTAAATGAGCAGTTCTTC.

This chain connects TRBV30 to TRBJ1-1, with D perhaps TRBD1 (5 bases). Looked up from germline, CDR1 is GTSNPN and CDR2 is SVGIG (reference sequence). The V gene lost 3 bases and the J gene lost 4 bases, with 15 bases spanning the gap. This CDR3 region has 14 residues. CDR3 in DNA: TGTGCCTGGAGGGAATTGAGGGGCCCCACTGAAGCTTTCTTT. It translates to CAWRELRGPTEAFF.

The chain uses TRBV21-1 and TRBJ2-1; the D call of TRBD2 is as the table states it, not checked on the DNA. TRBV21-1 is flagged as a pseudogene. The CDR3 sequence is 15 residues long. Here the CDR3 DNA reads TGTGCCAGCAGCTTTCGACTAGCGGGAGGTAATGAGCAGTTCTTC. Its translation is CASSFRLAGGNEQFF.

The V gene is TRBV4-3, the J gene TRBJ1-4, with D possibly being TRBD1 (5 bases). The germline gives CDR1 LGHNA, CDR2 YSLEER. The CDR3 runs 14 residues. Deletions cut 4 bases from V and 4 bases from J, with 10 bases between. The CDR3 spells CASSRGLSNEKLFF. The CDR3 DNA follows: TGCGCCAGCAGCCGGGGACTTAGTAATGAAAAACTGTTTTTT.

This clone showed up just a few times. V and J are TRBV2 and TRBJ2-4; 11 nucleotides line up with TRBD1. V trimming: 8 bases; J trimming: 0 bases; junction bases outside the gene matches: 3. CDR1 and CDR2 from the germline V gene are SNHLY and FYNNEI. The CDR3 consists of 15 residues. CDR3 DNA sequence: TGTGCCAGCCTAGGGACAGGGGGAGCCAAAAACATTCAGTACTTC. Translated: CASLGTGGAKNIQYF. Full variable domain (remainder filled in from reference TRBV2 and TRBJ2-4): EPEVTQTPSHQVTQMGQEVILRCVPISNHLYFYWYRQILGQKVEFLVSFYNNEISEKSEIFDDQFSVERPDGSNFTLKIRSTKLEDSAMYFCASLGTGGAKNIQYFGAGTRLSVL.